The T cell receptor (beta chain) described here comes from a study of blood T cells in healthy people across ages. For the study at large: T cells yielded about one barcoded beta molecule per two cells through template switching.

Using a J-beta primer mix together with a sample-barcoded 5' primer, a second PCR was run for roughly 6 to 12 cycles. MiXCR, applied by TCRdb to the 5' RACE reads, yields one record per CDR3 protein. The data contain around 870,000 distinct CDR3 sequences, about 28% of them seen just once; the ten biggest clones take up 17%. CDR1 is MNHEY, CDR2 SVGAGI, per germline. The CDR3 runs 15 residues. V was clipped by 10 bases and J by 5 bases, with 23 bases between them. No fewer than 6 million PBMCs went into each sample. This sequence was found in a woman of 80 years or more in good health. Material for sequencing was blood. The chain employs TRBV6-5 and TRBJ2-5, with D possibly being TRBD2 (7 bases). CDR3: CATRRGGAVGETQYF. CDR3 bases: TGTGCCACCCGGAGGGGGGGCGCGGTCGGGGAGACCCAGTACTTC.